The clone carrying this T cell receptor beta chain was counted between two and nine times. The antigen is undetermined. There are 13 residues in the CDR3. The ends were cut back, 5 bases at V and 2 bases at J, with 9 bases in the middle. In germline, CDR1 is ENHRY, CDR2 SYGVKD. The sample comes from a study of T-cell memory formation after mild COVID-19. 5'RACE with constant-segment primers built TCRalpha and TCRbeta cDNA libraries with UMIs. TCRdb re-called the 5' RACE reads with MiXCR, one entry per CDR3 protein. The table includes 250,000 to 400,000 distinct CDR3 sequences, around 15% detected once. Regarding the study as a whole: Cross-reactive memory apparently joined, as some responding clones appeared in pre-infection memory. Day 15 to 85 contractors were CD4/CD8 balanced; later expanders leaned CD4+.

The source of this sequence is a man aged 18 to 30 who had mild COVID-19 (a few samples of this study predate the infection). Cell type and time point are not known. The specimen was PBMCs or a T cell subset sorted from them (not recorded which). The gene calls are TRBV10-3 and TRBJ1-1; D is unresolved. The CDR3 bases are TGTGCCATCAGTTATAAAGGAAACACTGAAGCTTTCTTT. Protein: CAISYKGNTEAFF.